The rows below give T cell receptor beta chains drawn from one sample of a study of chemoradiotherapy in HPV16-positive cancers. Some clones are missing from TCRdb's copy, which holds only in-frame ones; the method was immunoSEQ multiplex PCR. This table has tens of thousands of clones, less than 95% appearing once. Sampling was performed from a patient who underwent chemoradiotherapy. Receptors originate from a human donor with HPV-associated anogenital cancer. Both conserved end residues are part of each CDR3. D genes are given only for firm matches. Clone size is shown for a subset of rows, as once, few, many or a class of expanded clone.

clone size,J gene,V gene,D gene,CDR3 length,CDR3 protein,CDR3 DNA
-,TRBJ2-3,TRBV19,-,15,CASSTLAAGADTQYF,TGTGCCAGTAGTACTCTAGCGGCAGGGGCAGATACGCAGTATTTT
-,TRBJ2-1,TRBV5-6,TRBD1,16,CASSSLRGQGNNEQFF,TGTGCCAGCAGCTCACTACGGGGACAGGGGAACAATGAGCAGTTCTTC
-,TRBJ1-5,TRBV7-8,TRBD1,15,CASSIRQGGDQPQHF,TGTGCCAGCAGCATACGACAGGGAGGAGATCAGCCCCAGCATTTT
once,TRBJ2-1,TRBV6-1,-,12,CASSLTGNEQFF,TGTGCCAGCAGCCTAACGGGGAATGAGCAGTTCTTC
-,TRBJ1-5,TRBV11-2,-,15,CASSLNGVSNQPQHF,TGTGCCAGCAGCTTAAACGGGGTTAGCAATCAGCCCCAGCATTTT
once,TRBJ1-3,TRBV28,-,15,CASSAPPGRGNTIYF,TGTGCCAGCAGTGCCCCACCGGGACGAGGAAACACCATATATTTT
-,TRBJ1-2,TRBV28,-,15,CASSFVRGSLGGYTF,TGTGCCAGCAGTTTCGTGAGGGGATCTTTAGGGGGCTACACCTTC
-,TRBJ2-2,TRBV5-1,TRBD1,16,CASSLGQGKMNGELFF,TGCGCCAGCAGCTTGGGACAGGGGAAAATGAACGGGGAGCTGTTTTTT
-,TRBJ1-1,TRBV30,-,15,CAWSVLGRGNTEAFF,TGTGCCTGGAGTGTACTGGGACGGGGAAACACTGAAGCTTTCTTT
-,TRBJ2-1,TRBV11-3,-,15,CASSLGVAYYNEQFF,TGTGCCAGCAGCTTAGGGGTAGCGTACTACAATGAGCAGTTCTTC